The TCR beta chain described here comes from a study of T cells in Graves' hyperthyroidism and ophthalmopathy. Whole-study findings and limits: Most clonotypes expanded in the thyroid (above 0.001) were also present in blood.

The CDR3 spans 14 residues. V was shortened by 4 bases and J by 3 bases, with 12 bases between the two germline ends. Thyroid ultrasound and orbital computed tomography, with clinical symptoms and serum thyroxine and TRAb, informed diagnoses. There are many counts of this clonotype. As yet, its antigen is unknown. The source material, RNA transcripts, was used to amplify TCR beta CDR3 regions. First-round RT-PCR with HTBI primers amplified the TCR CDR3 region. TCRdb re-called the multiplex PCR reads through MiXCR, storing one row per CDR3 protein. The repertoire holds more than 500,000 distinct CDR3 sequences, about 16% seen once, with less than 30% in the top ten.

The sequence derives from a woman aged 30 to 39 with Graves' ophthalmopathy. The rearrangement links TRBV12-3 or TRBV12-4 to TRBJ2-5; perhaps TRBD2 as D (6 bases). The sequenced material came from blood. This CDR3 is CASSSSGLEETQYF. Here the CDR3 DNA reads TGTGCCAGCAGTTCGTCGGGACTCGAAGAGACCCAGTACTTC.